This T cell receptor beta chain was captured by sequencing in a study of T-cell reconstitution after alpha-beta-depleted transplantation in children. From germline, CDR1 is SQVTM and CDR2 ANQGSEA. The CDR3 runs 15 residues. The V and J ends lost 0 bases and 6 bases, in that order; junction bases with no gene match: 3. Unique molecular identifiers were built into the TCRbeta library. TCRdb analysed the PCR reads with MiXCR anew, one entry per CDR3 protein. The sample shows hundreds of thousands of distinct CDR3 sequences, more than 9% of them seen only once. This clonotype was counted ten times or more.

The chain recombines TRBV29-1 with TRBJ2-3; 13 bases agree with TRBD2. The sequenced sample was PBMCs from the stem cell graft donor, obtained from the stem cell graft. This TCR came from a human donor who donated a stem cell graft to a child with acute myeloid leukemia. The DNA for the CDR3 is TGCAGCGTTGAAGAGACTAGCGGGAGGCTTGATACGCAGTATTTT. It yields the protein CSVEETSGRLDTQYF.